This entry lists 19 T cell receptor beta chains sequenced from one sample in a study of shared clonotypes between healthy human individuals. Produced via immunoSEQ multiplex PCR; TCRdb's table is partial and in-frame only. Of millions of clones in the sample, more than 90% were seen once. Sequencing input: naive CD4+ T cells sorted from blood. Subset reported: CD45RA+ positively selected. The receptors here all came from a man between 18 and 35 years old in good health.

DNA of the CDR3: TGTGCCAGCAGCGAGGGGGACAGGGTGGCCGAGCAGTACTTC. Its protein is CASSEGDRVAEQYF. The rearrangement links TRBV9 to TRBJ2-7, with 9 positions matching TRBD1. This CDR3 is 14 amino acids long. Germline V lookup: CDR1 SGDLS, CDR2 YYNGEE. J was trimmed by 6 bases and V by 3 bases; bases with no gene match: 7.

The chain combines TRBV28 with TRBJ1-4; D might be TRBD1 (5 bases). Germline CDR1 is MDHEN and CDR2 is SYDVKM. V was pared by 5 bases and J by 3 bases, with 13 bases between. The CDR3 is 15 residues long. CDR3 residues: CASSQLTVSNEKLFF. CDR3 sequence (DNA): TGTGCCAGCAGTCAGCTGACAGTCTCTAATGAAAAACTGTTTTTT.

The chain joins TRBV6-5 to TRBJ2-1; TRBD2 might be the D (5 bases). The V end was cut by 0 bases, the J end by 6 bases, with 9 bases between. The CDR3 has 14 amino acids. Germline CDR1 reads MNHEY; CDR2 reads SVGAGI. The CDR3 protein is CASSYSSSANEQFF. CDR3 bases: TGTGCCAGCAGTTACTCGAGTAGCGCCAATGAGCAGTTCTTC.

CDR3 nucleotide sequence: TGCGCCAGCAGCCAAGGACAGGGGGTAATGGACGAGCAGTACTTC. Encoded protein: CASSQGQGVMDEQYF. The gene calls are TRBV4-3 and TRBJ2-7; 9 bases line up with TRBD1. Germline values: CDR1 LGHNA, CDR2 YSLEER. V lost 1 base to trimming and J lost 5 bases; unmatched junction nucleotides: 6. The CDR3 totals 15 residues.

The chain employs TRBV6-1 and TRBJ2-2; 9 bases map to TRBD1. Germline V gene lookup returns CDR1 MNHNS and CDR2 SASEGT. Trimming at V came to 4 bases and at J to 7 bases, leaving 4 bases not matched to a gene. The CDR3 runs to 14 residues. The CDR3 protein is CASSAQGAGGELFF. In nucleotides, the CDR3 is TGTGCCAGCAGTGCACAGGGGGCCGGCGGGGAGCTGTTTTTT.

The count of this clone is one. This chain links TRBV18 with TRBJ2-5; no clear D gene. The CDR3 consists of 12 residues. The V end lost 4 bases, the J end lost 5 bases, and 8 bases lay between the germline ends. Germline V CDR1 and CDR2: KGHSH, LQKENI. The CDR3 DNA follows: TGTGCCAGCTCACGCCCTGGGGAGACCCAGTACTTC. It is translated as CASSRPGETQYF.

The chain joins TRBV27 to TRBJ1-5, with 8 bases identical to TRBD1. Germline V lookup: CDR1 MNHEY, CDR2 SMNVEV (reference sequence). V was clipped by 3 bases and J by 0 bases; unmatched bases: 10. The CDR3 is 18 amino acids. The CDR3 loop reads CASSFARGQENSNQPQHF. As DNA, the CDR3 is TGTGCCAGCAGTTTCGCGCGGGGACAGGAAAATAGCAATCAGCCCCAGCATTTT.

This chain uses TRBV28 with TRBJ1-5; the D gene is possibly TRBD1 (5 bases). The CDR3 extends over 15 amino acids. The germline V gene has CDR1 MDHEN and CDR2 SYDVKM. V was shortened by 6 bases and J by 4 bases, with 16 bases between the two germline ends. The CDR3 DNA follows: TGTGCCAGCAGCGAGGGGACCGCTAAAAATCAGCCCCAGCATTTT. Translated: CASSEGTAKNQPQHF. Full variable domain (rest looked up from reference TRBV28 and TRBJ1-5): DVKVTQSSRYLVKRTGEKVFLECVQDMDHENMFWYRQDPGLGLRLIYFSYDVKMKEKGDIPEGYSVSREKKERFSLILESASTNQTSMYLCASSEGTAKNQPQHFGDGTRLSIL.

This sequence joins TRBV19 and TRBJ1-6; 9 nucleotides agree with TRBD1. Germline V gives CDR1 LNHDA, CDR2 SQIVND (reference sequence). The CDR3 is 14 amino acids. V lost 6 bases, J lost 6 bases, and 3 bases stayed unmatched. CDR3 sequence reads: CASRGTGSNSPLHF. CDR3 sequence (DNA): TGTGCCAGTAGGGGGACAGGGTCTAATTCACCCCTCCACTTT.

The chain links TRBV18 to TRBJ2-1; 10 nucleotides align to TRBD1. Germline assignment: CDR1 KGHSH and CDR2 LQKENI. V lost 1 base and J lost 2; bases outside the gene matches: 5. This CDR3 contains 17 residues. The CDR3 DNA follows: TGTGCCAGCTCACCACGGGGACAGGGGATAACCTACAATGAGCAGTTCTTC. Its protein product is CASSPRGQGITYNEQFF.

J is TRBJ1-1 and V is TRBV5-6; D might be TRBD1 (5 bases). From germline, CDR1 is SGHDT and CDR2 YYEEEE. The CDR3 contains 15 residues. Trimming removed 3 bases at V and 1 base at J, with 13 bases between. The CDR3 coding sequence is TGTGCCAGCAGCTCGGCAAAGGGGCGGAACACTGAAGCTTTCTTT. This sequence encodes CASSSAKGRNTEAFF.

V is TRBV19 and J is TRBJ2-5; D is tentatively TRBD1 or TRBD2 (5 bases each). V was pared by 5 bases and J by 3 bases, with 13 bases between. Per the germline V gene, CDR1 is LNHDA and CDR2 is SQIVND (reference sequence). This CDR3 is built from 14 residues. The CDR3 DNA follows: TGTGCCAGTAGTCCGGGGACGGTAAAAGAGACCCAGTACTTC. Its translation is CASSPGTVKETQYF. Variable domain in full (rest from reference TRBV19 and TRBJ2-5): DGGITQSPKYLFRKEGQNVTLSCEQNLNHDAMYWYRQDPGQGLRLIYYSQIVNDFQKGDIAEGYSVSREKKESFPLTVTSAQKNPTAFYLCASSPGTVKETQYFGPGTRLLVL.

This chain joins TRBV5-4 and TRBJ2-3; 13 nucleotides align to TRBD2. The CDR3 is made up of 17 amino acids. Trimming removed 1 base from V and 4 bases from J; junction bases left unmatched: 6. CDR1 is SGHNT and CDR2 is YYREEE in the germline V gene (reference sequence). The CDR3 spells CASSLWTSGRGADTQYF. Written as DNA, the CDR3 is TGTGCCAGCAGCTTGTGGACTAGCGGGAGAGGGGCAGATACGCAGTATTTT.

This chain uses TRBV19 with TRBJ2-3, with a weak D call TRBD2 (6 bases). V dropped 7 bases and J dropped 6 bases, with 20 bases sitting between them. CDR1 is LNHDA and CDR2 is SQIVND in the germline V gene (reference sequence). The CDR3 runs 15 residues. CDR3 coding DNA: TGTGCCAGTACCTCCGGGACTCGGGGCGGGGATACGCAGTATTTT. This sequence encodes CASTSGTRGGDTQYF.

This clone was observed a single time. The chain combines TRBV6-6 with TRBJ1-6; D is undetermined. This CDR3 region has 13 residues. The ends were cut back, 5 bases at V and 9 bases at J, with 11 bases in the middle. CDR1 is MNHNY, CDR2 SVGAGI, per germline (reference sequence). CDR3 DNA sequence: TGTGCCAGCAGTCCCCGAGGCCGTTCACCCCTCCACTTT. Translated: CASSPRGRSPLHF.

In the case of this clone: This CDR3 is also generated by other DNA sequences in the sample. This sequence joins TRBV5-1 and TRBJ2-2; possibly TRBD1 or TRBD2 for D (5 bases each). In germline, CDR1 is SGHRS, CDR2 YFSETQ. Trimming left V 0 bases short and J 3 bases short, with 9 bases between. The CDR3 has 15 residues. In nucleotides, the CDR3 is TGCGCCAGCAGCTTGGAGGGACCCGACACCGGGGAGCTGTTTTTT. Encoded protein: CASSLEGPDTGELFF.

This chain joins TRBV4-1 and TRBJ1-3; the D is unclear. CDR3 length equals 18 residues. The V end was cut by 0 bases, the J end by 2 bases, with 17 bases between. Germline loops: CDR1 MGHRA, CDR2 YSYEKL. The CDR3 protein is CASSQERELGPTGNTIYF. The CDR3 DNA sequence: TGCGCCAGCAGCCAAGAAAGAGAACTAGGACCTACTGGAAACACCATATATTTT.

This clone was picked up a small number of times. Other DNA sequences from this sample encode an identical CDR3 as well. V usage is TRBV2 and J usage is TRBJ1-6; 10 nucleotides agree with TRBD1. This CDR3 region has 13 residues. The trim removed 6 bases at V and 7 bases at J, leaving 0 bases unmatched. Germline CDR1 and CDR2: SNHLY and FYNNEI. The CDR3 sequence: CASRGQGNSPLHF. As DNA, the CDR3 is TGTGCCAGCAGGGGACAGGGGAATTCACCCCTCCACTTT.

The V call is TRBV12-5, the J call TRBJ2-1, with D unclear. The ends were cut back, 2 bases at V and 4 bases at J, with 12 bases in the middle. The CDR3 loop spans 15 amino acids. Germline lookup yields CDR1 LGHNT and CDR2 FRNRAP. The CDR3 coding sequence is TGTGCTAGTGGTTTGTCTTCAGTCCGGTACAATGAGCAGTTCTTC. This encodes CASGLSSVRYNEQFF. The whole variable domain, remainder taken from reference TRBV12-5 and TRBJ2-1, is DARVTQTPRHKVTEMGQEVTMRCQPILGHNTVFWYRQTMMQGLELLAYFRNRAPLDDSGMPKDRFSAEMPDATLATLKIQPSEPRDSAVYFCASGLSSVRYNEQFFGPGTRLTVL.